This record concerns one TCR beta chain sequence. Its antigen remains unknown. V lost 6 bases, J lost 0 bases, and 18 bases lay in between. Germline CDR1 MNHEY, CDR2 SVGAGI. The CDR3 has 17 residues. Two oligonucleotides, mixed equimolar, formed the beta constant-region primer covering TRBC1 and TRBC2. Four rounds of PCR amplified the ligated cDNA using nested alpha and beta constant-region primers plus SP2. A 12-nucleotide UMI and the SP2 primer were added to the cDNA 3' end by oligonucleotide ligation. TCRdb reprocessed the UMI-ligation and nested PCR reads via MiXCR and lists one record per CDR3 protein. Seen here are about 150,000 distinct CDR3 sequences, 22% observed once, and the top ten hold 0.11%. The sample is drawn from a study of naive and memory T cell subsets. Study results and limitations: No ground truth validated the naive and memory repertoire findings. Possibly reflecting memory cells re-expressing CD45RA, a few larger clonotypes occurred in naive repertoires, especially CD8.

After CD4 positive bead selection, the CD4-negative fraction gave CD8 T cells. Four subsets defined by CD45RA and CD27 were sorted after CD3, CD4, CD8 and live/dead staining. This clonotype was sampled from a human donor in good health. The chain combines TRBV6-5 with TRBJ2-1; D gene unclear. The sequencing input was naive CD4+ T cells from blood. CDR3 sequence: CASSLEPVYRSYNEQFF. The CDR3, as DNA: TGTGCCAGCAGCCTTGAGCCGGTTTATCGCTCCTACAATGAGCAGTTCTTC.